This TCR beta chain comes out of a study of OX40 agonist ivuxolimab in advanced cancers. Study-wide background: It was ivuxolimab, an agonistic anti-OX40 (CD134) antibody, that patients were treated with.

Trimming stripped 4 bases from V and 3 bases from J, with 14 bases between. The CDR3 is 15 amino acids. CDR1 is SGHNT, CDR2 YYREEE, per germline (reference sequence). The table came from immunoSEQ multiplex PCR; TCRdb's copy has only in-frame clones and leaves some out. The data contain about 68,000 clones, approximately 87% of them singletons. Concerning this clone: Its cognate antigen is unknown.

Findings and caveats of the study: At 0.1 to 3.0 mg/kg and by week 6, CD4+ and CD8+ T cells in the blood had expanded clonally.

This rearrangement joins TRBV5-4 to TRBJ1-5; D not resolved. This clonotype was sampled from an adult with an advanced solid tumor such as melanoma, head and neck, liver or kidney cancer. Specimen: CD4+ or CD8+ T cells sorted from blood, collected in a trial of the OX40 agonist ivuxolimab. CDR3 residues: CASSPTPGNNQPQHF. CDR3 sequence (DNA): TGTGCCAGCAGCCCAACCCCGGGGAACAATCAGCCCCAGCATTTT.